This T cell receptor beta chain comes out of a study of shared clonotypes between healthy human individuals. Findings and limits, study-wide: Sequencing depth was expected to influence donor clonotype sharing.

CD4+ cells yielded CD45RA+ naive and CD45RA-negative memory subsets. The repertoire was sequenced with immunoSEQ multiplex PCR; TCRdb's copy has only in-frame clones and lacks some. Among roughly 530,000 clones listed, 95% to 97% were seen once. For this clone: Its target is not known.

This receptor was taken from a woman aged 25 to 39 in good health. Specimen: naive CD4+ T cells sorted from blood. Subset meaning: CD45RA+ positively selected.

CDR3 protein: CAWSGLHGTRNTEAFF. In nucleotides, the CDR3 is TGTGCCTGGAGTGGACTCCATGGGACACGGAACACTGAAGCTTTCTTT. The chain is built from TRBV30 and TRBJ1-1; D might be TRBD1 (6 bases). Germline V gives CDR1 GTSNPN, CDR2 SVGIG (reference sequence). The CDR3 length is 16 residues. With 1 base removed from V and 1 base from J, the gap between germline ends came to 16 bases.